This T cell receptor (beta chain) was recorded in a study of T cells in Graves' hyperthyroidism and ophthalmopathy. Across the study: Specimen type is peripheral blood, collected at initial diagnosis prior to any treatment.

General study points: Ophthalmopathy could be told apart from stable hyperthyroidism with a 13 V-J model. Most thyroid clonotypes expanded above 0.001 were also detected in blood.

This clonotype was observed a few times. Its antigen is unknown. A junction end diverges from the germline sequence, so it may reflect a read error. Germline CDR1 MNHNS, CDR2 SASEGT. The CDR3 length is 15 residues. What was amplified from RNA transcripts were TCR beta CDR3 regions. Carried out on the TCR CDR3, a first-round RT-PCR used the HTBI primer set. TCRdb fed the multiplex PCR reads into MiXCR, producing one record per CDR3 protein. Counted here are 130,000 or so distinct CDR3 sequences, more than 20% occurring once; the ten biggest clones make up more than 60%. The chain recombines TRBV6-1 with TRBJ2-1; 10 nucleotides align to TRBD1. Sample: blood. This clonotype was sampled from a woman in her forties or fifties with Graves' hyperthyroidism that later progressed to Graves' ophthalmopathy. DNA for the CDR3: TGTGCCAGCGGTGAATTTGGGACAGGGGCCGATGAGCAGTTCTTC. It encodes CASGEFGTGADEQFF.